The 15 T cell receptor beta chains below all came from one sample that was sequenced in a study of long-term antiretroviral therapy in people with HIV (dated by TCRdb to between 2021 and 2023). The immunoSEQ hsTCRB v3.0 assay was used at survey level resolution to sequence the TRB variable region. The source is immuneACCESS, and TCRdb retained only in-frame sequences with V and J called. Part of the clones is not carried over; for the studies checked, unresolved V genes explain less than half of this, and the remainder is unexplained. The sample contains around 16,000 clones, roughly 94% of them found a single time. The ten largest account for 4.6% of the sample. Sample: unsorted PBMCs, taken just under 6.5 years after starting antiretroviral therapy. The receptors stem from a woman between 50 and 59 years old with HIV.

The CDR3 protein is CASSPPEYSNQPQHF. The CDR3 DNA reads TGTGCCAGCAGTCCCCCAGAATATAGCAATCAGCCCCAGCATTTT. This rearrangement joins TRBV27 to TRBJ1-5, with D hard to call. The CDR3 loop spans 15 amino acids. Between the trimmed V and J ends, which lost 5 bases and 0 bases, there was a span of 11 bases. Germline loops: CDR1 MNHEY, CDR2 SMNVEV (reference sequence).

This chain uses TRBV7-2 with TRBJ2-1; the D is unclear. Germline CDR1 and CDR2: SGHTA and FQGNSA. The CDR3 runs 16 residues. Trimming removed 1 base from V and 6 bases from J, with 16 bases in between. CDR3 amino acids: CASSLGSGLGFNEQFF. Here the CDR3 DNA reads TGTGCCAGCAGCTTAGGTTCCGGCTTAGGGTTCAATGAGCAGTTCTTC.

This clone appeared a single time. The chain joins TRBV28 to TRBJ2-7; tentatively, D is TRBD2 (5 bases). This CDR3 is 15 amino acids long. The V and J ends lost 8 bases and 0 bases respectively, with 17 bases between them. Germline CDR1 and CDR2: MDHEN and SYDVKM. The CDR3, as DNA: TGTGCCAGCCCCCCGCCGGGCGGGCCCTCCTACGAGCAGTACTTC. Residues: CASPPPGGPSYEQYF.

The chain recombines TRBV5-1 with TRBJ2-1; 8 nucleotides align to TRBD1. CDR1 is SGHRS, CDR2 YFSETQ, per germline. The CDR3 covers 17 residues. Trimming at V came to 0 bases and at J to 9 bases, leaving 14 bases not matched to a gene. CDR3 loop: CASSLAPSRAGGSEQFF. DNA of the CDR3: TGCGCCAGCAGCTTGGCCCCGAGCCGAGCAGGGGGCAGTGAGCAGTTCTTC.

The chain combines TRBV6-1 with TRBJ2-1; D is ambiguous. CDR1 is MNHNS and CDR2 is SASEGT in the germline V gene. The CDR3 consists of 14 residues. The ends were cut back, 8 bases at V and 0 bases at J, with 11 bases in the middle. CDR3 bases: TGTGCCAGCCCCATGGCCCTCTCCTACAATGAGCAGTTCTTC. The encoded protein is CASPMALSYNEQFF.

This rearrangement joins TRBV12-2 to TRBJ1-1. TRBV12-2 is a recognized pseudogene. The CDR3 consists of 16 residues. The CDR3 loop is CASRILDGQMNTEAFF. CDR3 in DNA: TGTGCAAGTCGCATCCTTGACGGGCAGATGAACACTGAAGCTTTCTTT.

The V gene is TRBV5-4, the J gene TRBJ2-4; D is unclear. CDR3 length: 14 amino acids. Germline V gene data show CDR1 as SGHNT and CDR2 as YYREEE (reference sequence). Between the trimmed V and J ends, which lost 0 bases and 0 bases, there was a span of 4 bases. The CDR3 reads CASSLGLAKNIQYF. CDR3 nucleotide sequence: TGTGCCAGCAGCTTGGGGTTAGCCAAAAACATTCAGTACTTC.

The chain is built from TRBV25-1 and TRBJ2-7; D is possibly TRBD1 (5 bases). Germline CDR1 reads MGHDK; CDR2 reads SYGVNS. V was shortened by 1 base and J by 6 bases, with 13 bases between the two germline ends. The CDR3 is made up of 14 amino acids. The CDR3, as DNA: TGTGCCAGCAGTGAATCAGGACGGACATCCGAGCAGTACTTC. It translates to CASSESGRTSEQYF.

This chain uses TRBV7-9 with TRBJ2-2; D not resolved. The CDR3 is made up of 13 amino acids. The V gene lost 8 bases and the J gene lost 7 bases, with 14 bases spanning the gap. The germline V gene has CDR1 SEHNR and CDR2 FQNEAQ (reference sequence). CDR3 sequence (DNA): TGTGCCAGCCGGCCAATTTATTACGGGGAGCTGTTTTTT. It yields the protein CASRPIYYGELFF.

The chain is built from TRBV6-6 and TRBJ2-1; D is perhaps TRBD2 (6 bases). Trimming left V 5 bases short and J 6 bases short, with 8 bases between. The germline gives CDR1 MNHNY, CDR2 SVGAGI (reference sequence). This CDR3 is 12 amino acids long. CDR3 sequence (DNA): TGTGCCAGCAGTCCGACTAGCAATGAGCAGTTCTTC. Translated: CASSPTSNEQFF.

The chain links TRBV7-2 to TRBJ2-5, with D uncertain. Germline V lookup: CDR1 SGHTA, CDR2 FQGNSA. The CDR3 covers 13 residues. With 3 bases removed from V and 4 bases from J, the gap between germline ends came to 9 bases. The CDR3 bases are TGTGCCAGCAGCTTTGGAGCGTTAGAGACCCAGTACTTC. Translation gives CASSFGALETQYF.

This clone appeared a single time. V gene TRBV7-6 combines with J gene TRBJ2-3; 9 nucleotides agree with TRBD2. The V segment lost 2 bases and the J segment 2 bases; nucleotides outside the gene matches: 8. The CDR3 is 17 residues long. Germline lookup yields CDR1 SGHVS and CDR2 FNYEAQ. The CDR3 loop is CASSLLPSGTPTDTQYF. CDR3 nucleotide sequence: TGTGCCAGCAGCTTACTCCCTAGCGGGACCCCCACAGATACGCAGTATTTT.

The rearrangement links TRBV10-3 to TRBJ1-5; D might be TRBD1 (5 bases). The CDR3 runs to 18 residues. V was shortened by 3 bases and J by 1 base, with 19 bases between the two germline ends. Germline V gives CDR1 ENHRY, CDR2 SYGVKD. The CDR3: CAISDSQALGSSNQPQHF. As DNA, the CDR3 is TGTGCCATCAGTGACTCACAGGCTCTAGGGTCGAGCAATCAGCCCCAGCATTTT.

V and J are TRBV20-1 and TRBJ2-1; D might be TRBD2 (6 bases). The germline V and J ends were trimmed by 5 bases and 8 bases, with 10 bases remaining between them. Per the germline V gene, CDR1 is DFQATT and CDR2 is SNEGSKA (reference sequence). This CDR3 contains 11 residues. CDR3 in amino acids: CSALLAYEQFF. The CDR3 DNA reads TGCAGTGCTTTACTAGCATATGAGCAGTTCTTC.

V and J are TRBV7-2 and TRBJ1-5, with TRBD1 identical over 8 bases. Germline CDR1 and CDR2: SGHTA and FQGNSA. The CDR3 consists of 17 residues. Trimming at V came to 0 bases and at J to 7 bases, leaving 11 bases not matched to a gene. DNA of the CDR3: TGTGCCAGCAGCTTAGCCGTTAGGCAGGGGGCAAGACAGCCCCAGCATTTT. This codes for CASSLAVRQGARQPQHF.